This T cell receptor (beta chain) was documented in a study of CD8 T cells in ankylosing spondylitis. Study-level points and caveats: Blood of patients with ankylosing spondylitis appeared to be characterized by a TCR beta motif of several highly homologous variants. Reports say disease-linked clones showed up significantly more in matched ankylosing spondylitis synovial fluid.

In its sample, this clonotype was seen many times. What it binds is unknown. TCRdb processed the 5' RACE reads anew with MiXCR; each CDR3 protein has one entry. The top ten hold roughly 4% of the sample, which has 200,000 or so distinct CDR3 sequences, roughly 20% seen once. Input material: blood, either unsorted or a sorted T cell fraction (not recorded which). The TCR originated in a male donor under 30 with ankylosing spondylitis or in good health (not recorded which).

CDR3 residues: CASSQAPTSVRSYEQYV. CDR3 nucleotides: TGTGCCAGCAGCCAAGCCCCGACTAGCGTTCGCTCCTACGAGCAGTACGTC. This chain joins TRBV3-1 and TRBJ2-7, with 8 bases matching TRBD2. The trim removed 1 base at V and 0 bases at J, leaving 8 bases unmatched. Germline V gives CDR1 LGHDT, CDR2 YNNKEL (reference sequence). The CDR3 totals 17 residues.